Listed here is a single T cell receptor beta chain. Its specific antigen is unknown. It has no much larger one-base neighbor in the sample; base qualities were not kept. The sample originates from a study of cytomegalovirus exposure and HLA in healthy donors (TCRdb year 2017). Broadly, across the study: An earlier analysis of several hundred of the donors reported about 290 Gb of sequence data and some 120 million unique TCR beta sequences from some 180 million T cells. To predict cytomegalovirus infection status, the study combined high-throughput TCR immunosequencing, statistical association of individual TCRs with disease status, and machine learning. A handful of DR-DQ haplotypes were handled as single units for association and clustering because linkage in the cohort was strong. Using immunosequencing, the study profiled T cell repertoires from 500 to 800 subjects and related those repertoires to cytomegalovirus serostatus. Approximately 310 gigabases of sequencing data and tens of millions of unique TCR sequences were included in an early release covering around 600 HLA-typed donors. An earlier analysis of 587 of the donors used high-throughput TCR beta sequencing to judge whether each TCR beta V gene segment behaved as functional or pseudogenic. Donor age, sex, ethnicity and CMV serostatus were compiled together with the repertoire data. The aim of the study was to test whether cataloging public T cell receptors could identify signatures of past pathogen exposure. All discovery cohort repertoires had been generated using a single sequencing platform. Along with the roughly 710-subject first cohort, a separate validation cohort of 120 different subjects was used. Typing coverage varied by locus: roughly 620-630 donors for A, B, C, DRB1 and DQB1; roughly 500 for DQA1; over 600 for DPA1; 450 to 480 for DPB1. Class I and class II HLA loci were covered by the typing at four-digit resolution. Among roughly 370 genotyped donors of the cohort, an average of approximately 250,000 unique TCR beta nucleotide sequences were sequenced per donor, around 20% of them non-productive. In a later analysis, previously published TCR beta repertoires from more than 500 donors were re-analyzed and high-resolution HLA genotyping was added so that TCR occurrence patterns could be studied. A later genetic analysis used genome-wide SNP genotypes for about 60% of the roughly 700 donors, treating that subset as a discovery cohort. Rather than using new phenotypic data, the later analysis identified candidate immune exposures from TCR beta sequences and from how often those sequences occurred across donors. Among the approximately 430 genotyped donors, around 81% belonged to the genetic ancestry cluster associated with self-reported Caucasian donors.

The library was generated by the immunoSEQ multiplex PCR assay. For the multiplex PCR, a mixture combining 60 forward primers for TCR Vbeta segments and 13 reverse primers for TCR Jbeta segments was used. A multiplex PCR assay on genomic DNA amplified the CDR3 region of rearranged TCR beta genes. Amplified TCR beta libraries were sequenced as 87-base-pair reads on the Illumina HiSeq System. The original pipeline was this. In a later analysis, tens of millions of unique TCR beta chains were counted across the roughly 700 repertoires, and around 10 million of these chains were shared by at least two donors. To remove PCR and sequencing errors, raw reads were error-corrected and collapsed into unique sequences using a nearest-neighbor algorithm that merged closely related sequences. CDR3 sequences were aligned to IMGT reference sequences to assign V, D and J gene segments. For a sequence to be retained, a match of at least six nucleotides was required to both a V gene segment and a J gene segment. Rearrangements were called productive when the CDR3 lacked stop codons and stayed in frame with V and J; all others were non-productive. CDR3 was defined by IMGT convention, running from the second conserved V-encoded cysteine to the conserved J-encoded phenylalanine. The earlier analysis of fewer than 700 of the donors excluded sequences that lacked an unambiguous match to a single V gene segment. An earlier analysis of fewer than 750 of the donors called V segments functional above 56.7% productive rearrangements and segregating when the between-donor standard deviation exceeded 5%. A statistical classification framework was built to diagnose cytomegalovirus status from the catalog of TCR beta chain sequences. V and J gene assignment, in a later analysis, came from comparing TCR nucleotide sequences with IMGT/GENE-DB human TR gene sequences. A later analysis assigned CDR3 sequences and most-parsimonious VDJ recombination scenarios with the TCRdist pipeline. In a later analysis, each TCR beta chain was defined by its CDR3 amino acid sequence together with its V-gene family, and reads without a unique V-gene family were excluded. A later analysis removed nearly 600 highly shared, low-generation-probability nucleotide sequences to deal with suspected cross-contamination and a sequencing artifact. In a later analysis, a clonal expansion index for each public chain was calculated from normalized within-repertoire ranks of inferred template counts. In a later analysis, generation probabilities were computed with a VDJ recombination model fitted to out-of-frame rearrangements, and the resulting probabilities were checked against IGoR. A later analysis scored TCR-TCR, TCR-HLA and TCR-CMV co-occurrence with hypergeometric tests, applying a repertoire-size bias correction to TCR pairs. In a later analysis, false discovery rates were estimated by permuting HLA or CMV assignments 20 times. A later analysis grouped co-occurring TCRs with DBSCAN, adding TCRdist sequence similarity when clustering within HLA-allele-positive subsets. Co-occurrence clustering excluded repertoires with fewer than 30,000 or more than 120,000 public chains, plus five with anomalous nucleotide sharing. TCRdb stores this immuneACCESS table with in-frame sequences only. Part of the clones is absent; in the studies checked, under half of the shortfall reflects unresolved V genes, and no reason is known for the rest. That table is the source of V, J and clone size, and D and trimming were worked out from the DNA. For this sample the table gives about 170,000 clones, of which around three quarters were detected only once. Less than 8.5% of the sample rests with the top ten.

The cohort comprised around 700 healthy bone marrow donors. Cohort members were all nominally healthy when sampled, although unrecorded immune exposures were likely present. The donor tested CMV seropositive, placing the donor among the approximately 310 seropositive members of the cohort. Every donor gave a peripheral blood sample, and the peripheral blood mononuclear cells from that sample were used for TCR beta sequencing. Genomic DNA extraction from the blood cell samples was performed with the Qiagen DNeasy Blood Extraction Kit. On the study overall, not on this receptor specifically: In this cohort, only TCR beta chains were sequenced, and detectable features were limited by the absence of alpha or paired-chain data. Roughly uniform sequencing depth across donors was assumed in presence/absence analyses, although this assumption may not hold. CMV serostatus was the only immune exposure information available for the cohort. At a false discovery rate of 0.05, a later analysis linked fewer than 20,000 TCR beta sequences to specific HLA alleles. The classifier was reported to diagnose cytomegalovirus status with high specificity and sensitivity in both the original cohort and the validation cohort. A later genetic analysis associated a missense DCLRE1C variant with V-gene and J-gene trimming of TCR beta chains, and an independent cohort replicated the association. In the study, roughly 160 TCR beta chains were listed as associated with cytomegalovirus. In a later analysis, HLA-associated TCR beta chains were found to be more clonally expanded and to have lower generation probabilities than equally common non-associated chains. The authors suggested that the approach could potentially be extended to other disease states and immunological phenotypes. HLA typing was unavailable for some donors at each locus, so association tests used only the typed subset. According to a later genetic analysis, donors in an Asian-associated ancestry cluster had fewer N-insertions in productive TCRs than the approximately 610-donor mean. In vitro tests confirmed that a few of the cytomegalovirus-associated TCR beta chains recognize cytomegalovirus antigens. A cluster of highly shared sequence variants was judged likely to represent a technical artifact of the sequencing pipeline. An earlier analysis of approximately 570 of the donors showed that most TCR beta V segments appeared in productive rearrangements either about 87% or about 30% of the time, which broadly matched IMGT annotations. Strong co-occurrence of HLA alleles, especially DR and DQ, made assigning TCR associations to individual alleles difficult. Because the 87-base-pair reads could not distinguish some IMGT-functional V segments, including TRBV6-2 and TRBV6-3, those segments were excluded. Because counts were too low, seventeen rarely observed V segments, including chromosome 9 orphons, were excluded from the earlier analysis of some 540 of the donors. In a later analysis, the rate of TCR association differed among HLA loci, with DRB1 alleles having the most associated TCRs and HLA-C alleles having the fewest. Most TCR sequences were seen in very few donors, while some public TCRs were found in many individuals. A later analysis found that most CMV-associated TCR beta chains appeared HLA-restricted, with HLA associations seemingly driven largely by CMV exposure. In a later analysis, several top co-occurrence clusters were reported to appear linked to parvovirus B19, influenza, CMV and Epstein-Barr virus. A further reported finding was that TCR beta sequences accurately predicted the HLA-A and HLA-B alleles for most subjects in the first cohort. Correlated functional status among segregating V segments might reflect linkage disequilibrium, but an unknown experimental factor could not be ruled out.

V is cut by 2 bases and J by 11 bases, and the space between the germline ends is 16 bases. CDR1 is given as MNHEY and CDR2 as SVGAGI, both from the germline V gene. The CDR3 measures 14 amino acids from cysteine to phenylalanine. The entry retains the CDR3 DNA only, 42 bases that are in frame from base 1. The receptor comes from a middle-aged man in good health and CMV-seropositive. Sequencing input: PBMCs. The chain is encoded by TRBV6-5 joined to TRBJ1-3; TRBD1 is possibly the D segment (6 matching bases). The CDR3 protein sequence reads: CASSYVPGDLAIYF. At the DNA level, the sequence is TGTGCCAGCAGTTACGTCCCAGGGGATCTCGCCATATATTTT.